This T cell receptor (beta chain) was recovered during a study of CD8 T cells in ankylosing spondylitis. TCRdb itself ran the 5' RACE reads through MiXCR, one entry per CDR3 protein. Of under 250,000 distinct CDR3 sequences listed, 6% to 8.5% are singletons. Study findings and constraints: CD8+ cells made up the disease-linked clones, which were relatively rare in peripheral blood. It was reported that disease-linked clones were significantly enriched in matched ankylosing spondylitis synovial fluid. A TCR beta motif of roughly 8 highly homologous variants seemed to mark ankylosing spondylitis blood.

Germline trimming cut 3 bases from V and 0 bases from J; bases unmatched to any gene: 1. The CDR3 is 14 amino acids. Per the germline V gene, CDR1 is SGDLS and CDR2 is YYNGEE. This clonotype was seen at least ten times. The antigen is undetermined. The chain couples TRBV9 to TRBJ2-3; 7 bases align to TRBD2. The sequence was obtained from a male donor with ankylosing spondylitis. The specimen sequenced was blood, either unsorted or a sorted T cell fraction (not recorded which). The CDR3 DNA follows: TGTGCCAGCAGCGGGACTAGTAGCACAGATACGCAGTATTTT. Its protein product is CASSGTSSTDTQYF.